These 10 T cell receptor beta chains were sequenced from one sample in a study of blood T cell repertoires in COVID-19. TCRdb's table, derived via immunoSEQ multiplex PCR, lists solely in-frame clones and lacks some. Of roughly 350,000 clones listed, 88% are singletons. The sequencing sample was made of peripheral blood. The receptors come from a woman aged 70-85 years with COVID-19, enrolled during active disease.

The J gene is TRBJ1-1, the V gene TRBV19, with D unclear. Trimming removed 5 bases at V and 2 bases at J, with 12 bases between. The germline gives CDR1 LNHDA, CDR2 SQIVND (reference sequence). The CDR3 contains 14 residues. The CDR3 region is CASSSWEPNTEAFF. The CDR3 DNA sequence: TGTGCCAGTAGTTCCTGGGAGCCCAACACTGAAGCTTTCTTT. Using reference TRBV19 and TRBJ1-1 for the parts outside the CDR3, the full variable domain is DGGITQSPKYLFRKEGQNVTLSCEQNLNHDAMYWYRQDPGQGLRLIYYSQIVNDFQKGDIAEGYSVSREKKESFPLTVTSAQKNPTAFYLCASSSWEPNTEAFFGQGTRLTVV.

This chain links TRBV27 with TRBJ1-5, with 7 bases that match TRBD1. CDR1 and CDR2 from the germline V gene are MNHEY and SMNVEV (reference sequence). V lost 5 bases, J lost 6 bases, and 10 bases stayed unmatched. The CDR3 sequence is 15 residues long. The CDR3: CASSPTGAGGQPQHF. The CDR3, as DNA: TGTGCCAGCAGTCCCACAGGGGCGGGTGGTCAGCCCCAGCATTTT.

The genes are TRBV28 and TRBJ2-7, with 11 bases fitting TRBD2. The trim removed 6 bases at V and 7 bases at J, leaving 14 bases unmatched. The CDR3 has 16 amino acids. Germline CDR1 MDHEN, CDR2 SYDVKM. The CDR3 nucleotides read TGTGCCAGCAGATCTCGTAGCGGGGGGGCAATAAGGGAGCAGTACTTC. Amino acid sequence: CASRSRSGGAIREQYF.

The V and J genes are TRBV9 and TRBJ1-6; TRBD1 agrees at 7 bases. The CDR3 contains 19 residues. Germline V gene data show CDR1 as SGDLS and CDR2 as YYNGEE. The junction had 14 bases not matched to a gene; V was cut back by 5 bases and J by 0 bases. The CDR3 DNA is TGTGCCAGCAGAACTTTTGGACAGGCGATTTTCTCCTATAATTCACCCCTCCACTTT. Its translation is CASRTFGQAIFSYNSPLHF.

In its sample, this clone was seen a few times. The chain recombines TRBV6-5 with TRBJ1-3; 8 bases map to TRBD1. V shed 4 bases and J 4 bases; nucleotides not matched to a gene: 9. Germline V gene lookup returns CDR1 MNHEY and CDR2 SVGAGI. The CDR3 is 16 residues long. The CDR3 DNA reads TGTGCCAGCAGTTTGCAGGGGGCTCCAGGGGGAAACACCATATATTTT. Amino acids: CASSLQGAPGGNTIYF.

The CDR3 DNA follows: TGTGCCATCAGTGGCGTCAGGGGATATGGCTACACCTTC. This translates into CAISGVRGYGYTF. The chain uses TRBV10-3 and TRBJ1-2; weak D call: TRBD1 (6 bases). Germline V gene sequence: CDR1 ENHRY, CDR2 SYGVKD. CDR3 size: 13 residues. The V gene lost 4 bases and the J gene lost 5 bases, with 11 bases spanning the gap.

The chain uses TRBV9 and TRBJ1-3; the match to TRBD1 covers 8 bases. J lost 7 bases, V lost 0 bases, and 3 bases had no gene match. CDR3 length: 14 amino acids. Germline-derived CDR1 and CDR2 are SGDLS and YYNGEE. The CDR3 region is CASSVGRDRNTIYF. The CDR3 DNA follows: TGTGCCAGCAGCGTAGGGCGGGACAGGAACACCATATATTTT.

The rearrangement uses TRBV24-1 and TRBJ2-5, with 8 bases matching TRBD2. From germline, CDR1 is KGHDR and CDR2 SFDVKD. The J segment lost 4 bases and the V segment lost 4 bases, leaving 10 bases of the junction unmatched. The CDR3 extends over 16 amino acids. CDR3 protein: CATSDRRGGLGETQYF. CDR3 DNA: TGTGCCACCAGTGACCGCCGGGGGGGATTGGGAGAGACCCAGTACTTC.

The J gene is TRBJ1-2, the V gene TRBV28, with 8 bases fitting TRBD1. The CDR3 consists of 16 residues. With 6 bases clipped from V and 7 bases from J, the junction kept 16 bases outside the gene matches. CDR1 and CDR2 (germline): MDHEN, SYDVKM. The CDR3 spells CASSSSSVGQGRGYTF. CDR3 DNA: TGTGCCAGCAGCTCATCCTCGGTCGGACAGGGACGTGGCTACACCTTC.

The chain has TRBV28 and TRBJ2-4, with 7 bases aligning to TRBD1. Germline loops: CDR1 MDHEN, CDR2 SYDVKM. V was pared by 3 bases and J by 6 bases, with 8 bases of the junction left unmatched. This CDR3 has 15 amino acids. The CDR3 DNA is TGTGCCAGCAGTTTCAGGGGGAACCTGGTAAACATTCAGTACTTC. This gives the protein CASSFRGNLVNIQYF. The whole variable domain, remainder taken from reference TRBV28 and TRBJ2-4, is DVKVTQSSRYLVKRTGEKVFLECVQDMDHENMFWYRQDPGLGLRLIYFSYDVKMKEKGDIPEGYSVSREKKERFSLILESASTNQTSMYLCASSFRGNLVNIQYFGAGTRLSVL.